This T cell receptor beta chain stems from a study of vaccination and CD4 T cells after COVID-19. Study at large: Cells were stimulated with overlapping spike peptides from SARS-CoV-2, HCoV-NL63, HCoV-OC43 and HCoV-229E.

Cultured CD4+ T cell DNA was sequenced using the Oncomine TCR Beta short-read assay. Extraction of genomic DNA was performed on cultured CD4+ T cells. TCRdb reanalysed the PCR reads using MiXCR and keeps one entry per CDR3 protein. This sample carries around 16,000 distinct CDR3 sequences, approximately 70% of them seen once, and the ten largest clones take roughly 5%. Sample treatment: roughly 11-day PBMC culture with coronavirus spike peptide pools or control peptides (ViraFEST assay). Via ViraFEST, peptide pools expanded antigen-specific T cells before TCR sequencing. A word on this clonotype: The antigen is not known.

The germline gives CDR1 SEHNR, CDR2 FQNEAQ (reference sequence). Between the trimmed V and J ends, which lost 5 bases and 1 base, there was a span of 11 bases. CDR3 length: 15 amino acids. The sequenced sample consisted of CD4+ T cells from blood, cultured in vitro. The J gene is TRBJ2-2, the V gene TRBV7-9; D call uncertain. The source is a human donor who had recovered from COVID-19. The CDR3 is CASSTPTRNTGELFF. CDR3 sequence (DNA): TGTGCCAGCAGCACCCCGACAAGGAACACCGGGGAGCTGTTTTTT. The complete variable domain, with remaining parts taken from reference TRBV7-9 and TRBJ2-2, reads DTGVSQNPRHKITKRGQNVTFRCDPISEHNRLYWYRQTLGQGPEFLTYFQNEAQLEKSRLLSDRFSAERPKGSFSTLEIQRTEQGDSAMYLCASSTPTRNTGELFFGEGSRLTVL.